Listed here are 2 T cell receptor beta chains from one sample, sequenced in a study of CXCR3-negative and CXCR3-positive naive CD8 T cells. TRB cDNA was prepared as libraries by UMI-labeled 5' RACE. From the 5' RACE reads, TCRdb lists one entry per CDR3 protein and no DNA. The listing records about 22,000 distinct CDR3 sequences. The sequenced sample was memory CD8+ T cells from blood. The receptors derive from a human donor in good health. Some clones in this sample may be carry-over from other donors' samples.

This rearrangement joins TRBV12-3 or TRBV12-4 to TRBJ2-5; TCRdb reports TRBD2, a call that lacks DNA to check it against. CDR3 length equals 15 residues. The CDR3 region is CASSLERGAQETQYF.

The V gene is TRBV7-9, the J gene TRBJ2-7; TCRdb indicates TRBD1, and absent DNA this call remains unverified. The germline V gene encodes CDR1 SEHNR and CDR2 FQNEAQ (reference sequence). The CDR3 is made up of 15 amino acids. CDR3 sequence reads: CASSGPGTAHYEQYF.